This T cell receptor beta chain appears in the sequencing data of a study of chemoradiotherapy in HPV16-positive cancers. About the study: A couple of HPV16-positive patients' cells yielded candidate HPV-specific clones and common motifs. Whole-study results and caveats: HPV-responsive T-cell expansion during chemoradiotherapy was linked to improved recurrence-free survival in HPV16-positive patients. Candidate HPV-specific clones and E7-related TCR motifs grew in tumor during treatment.

This clone was counted only a few times. What it recognizes is unknown. Over chemoradiotherapy, repertoires were sampled more than once. Germline CDR1 SNHLY, CDR2 FYNNEI. The length of the CDR3 is 13 residues. V gave up 5 bases and J gave up 2 bases, with 7 bases separating them. Sequencing was performed with immunoSEQ multiplex PCR; in TCRdb, only in-frame clones are kept and a portion is missing. The sample holds roughly 23,000 clones, 80% to 90% seen once. This specimen consisted of blood, obtained from a patient who underwent chemoradiotherapy. The sequence was obtained from a human donor with HPV-associated anogenital cancer. V gene TRBV2 combines with J gene TRBJ1-5; unclear D gene. The CDR3 sequence: CASSTDGNQPQHF. The CDR3 DNA reads as TGTGCCAGCAGTACGGACGGCAATCAGCCCCAGCATTTT.